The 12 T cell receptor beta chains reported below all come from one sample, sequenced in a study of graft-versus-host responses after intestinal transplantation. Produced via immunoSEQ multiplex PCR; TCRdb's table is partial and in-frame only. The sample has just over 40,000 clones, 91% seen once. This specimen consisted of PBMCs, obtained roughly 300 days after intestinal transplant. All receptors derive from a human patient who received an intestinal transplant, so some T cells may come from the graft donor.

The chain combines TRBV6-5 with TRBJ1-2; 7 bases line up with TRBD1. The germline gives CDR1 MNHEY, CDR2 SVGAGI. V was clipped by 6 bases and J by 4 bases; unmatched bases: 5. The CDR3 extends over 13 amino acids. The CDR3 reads CASRKGAGYGYTF. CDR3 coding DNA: TGTGCCAGCAGAAAGGGGGCCGGCTATGGCTACACCTTC.

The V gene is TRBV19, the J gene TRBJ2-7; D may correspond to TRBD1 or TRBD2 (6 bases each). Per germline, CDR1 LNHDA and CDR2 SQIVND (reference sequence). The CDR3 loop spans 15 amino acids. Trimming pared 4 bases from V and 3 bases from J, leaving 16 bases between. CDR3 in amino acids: CASSTSGVAVYEQYF. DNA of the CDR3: TGTGCCAGTAGTACCTCAGGGGTAGCGGTCTACGAGCAGTACTTC.

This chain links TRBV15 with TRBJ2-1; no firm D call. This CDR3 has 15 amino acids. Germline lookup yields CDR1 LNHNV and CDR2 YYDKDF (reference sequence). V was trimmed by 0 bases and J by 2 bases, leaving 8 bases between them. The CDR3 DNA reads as TGTGCCACCAGCAGAGAGGTTGGAACCTACAATGAGCAGTTCTTC. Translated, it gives CATSREVGTYNEQFF.

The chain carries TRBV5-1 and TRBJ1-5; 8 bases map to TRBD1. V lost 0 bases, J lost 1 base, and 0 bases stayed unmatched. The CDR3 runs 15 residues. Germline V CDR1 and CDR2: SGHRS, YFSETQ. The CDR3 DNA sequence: TGCGCCAGCAGCTTGGGGGACAGGAGCAATCAGCCCCAGCATTTT. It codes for CASSLGDRSNQPQHF.

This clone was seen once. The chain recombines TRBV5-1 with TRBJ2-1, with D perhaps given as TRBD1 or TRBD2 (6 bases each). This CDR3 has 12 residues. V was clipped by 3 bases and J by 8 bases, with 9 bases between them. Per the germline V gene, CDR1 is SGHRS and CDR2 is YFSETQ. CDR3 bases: TGCGCCAGCAGCTCTAGGGGGGATGAGCAGTTCTTC. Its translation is CASSSRGDEQFF.

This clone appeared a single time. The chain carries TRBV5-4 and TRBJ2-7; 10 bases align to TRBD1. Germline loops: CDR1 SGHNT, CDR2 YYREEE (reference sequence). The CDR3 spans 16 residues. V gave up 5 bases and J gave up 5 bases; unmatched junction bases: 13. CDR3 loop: CASRSGPGQGRDEQYF. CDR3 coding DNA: TGTGCCAGCAGATCCGGACCGGGACAGGGGAGAGACGAGCAGTACTTC.

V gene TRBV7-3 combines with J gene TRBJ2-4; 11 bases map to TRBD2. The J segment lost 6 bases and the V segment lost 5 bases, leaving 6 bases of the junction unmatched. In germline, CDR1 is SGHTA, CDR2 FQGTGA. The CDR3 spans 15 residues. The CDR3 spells CASSTTGTSGNIQYF. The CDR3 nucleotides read TGTGCCAGCAGCACAACCGGGACTAGCGGAAACATTCAGTACTTC.

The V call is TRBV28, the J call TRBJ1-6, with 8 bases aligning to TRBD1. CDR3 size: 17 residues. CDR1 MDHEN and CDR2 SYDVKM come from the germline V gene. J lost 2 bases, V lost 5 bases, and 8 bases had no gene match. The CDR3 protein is CASSDTGTGAYNSPLHF. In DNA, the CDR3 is TGTGCCAGCAGTGATACCGGGACAGGTGCCTATAATTCACCCCTCCACTTT. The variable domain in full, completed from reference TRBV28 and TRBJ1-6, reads DVKVTQSSRYLVKRTGEKVFLECVQDMDHENMFWYRQDPGLGLRLIYFSYDVKMKEKGDIPEGYSVSREKKERFSLILESASTNQTSMYLCASSDTGTGAYNSPLHFGNGTRLTVT.

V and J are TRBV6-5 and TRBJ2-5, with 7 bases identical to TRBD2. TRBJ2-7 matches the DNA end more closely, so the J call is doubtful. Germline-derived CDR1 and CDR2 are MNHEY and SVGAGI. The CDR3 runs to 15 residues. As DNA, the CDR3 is TGTGCCAGCAGGGTATTGCGGGAGAGCTCCTACGAGCAGTACTTC. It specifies CASRVLRESSYEQYF.

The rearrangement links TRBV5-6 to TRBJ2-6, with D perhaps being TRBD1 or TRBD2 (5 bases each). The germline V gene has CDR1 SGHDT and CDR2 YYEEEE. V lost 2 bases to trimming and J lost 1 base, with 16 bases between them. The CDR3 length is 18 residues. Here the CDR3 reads CASSFWGRDASGANVLTF. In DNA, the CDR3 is TGTGCCAGCAGCTTCTGGGGCAGGGACGCTTCTGGGGCCAACGTCCTGACTTTC.

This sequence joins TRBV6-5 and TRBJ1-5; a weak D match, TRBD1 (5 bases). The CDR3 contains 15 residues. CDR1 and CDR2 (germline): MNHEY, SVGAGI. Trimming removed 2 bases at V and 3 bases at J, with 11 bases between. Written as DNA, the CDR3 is TGTGCCAGCAGTTACCCGGCAGGGATCAATCAGCCCCAGCATTTT. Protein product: CASSYPAGINQPQHF.

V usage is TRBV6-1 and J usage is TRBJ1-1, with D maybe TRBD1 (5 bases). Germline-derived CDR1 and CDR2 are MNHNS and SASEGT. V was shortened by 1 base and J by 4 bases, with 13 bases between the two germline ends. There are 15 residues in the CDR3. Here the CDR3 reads CASSEGLGDSTEAFF. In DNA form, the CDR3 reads TGTGCCAGCAGTGAAGGATTGGGGGATAGCACTGAAGCTTTCTTT.